Listed below are T cell receptor beta chains from one sample, sequenced in a study of cytomegalovirus exposure and HLA in healthy donors. Libraries were prepared by immunoSEQ multiplex PCR; TCRdb keeps only in-frame clonotypes and omits some of them. Here the sample spans about 160,000 clones, over 70% being singletons. The sequenced sample was PBMCs. These receptors were collected from a woman aged 50 to 65 in good health and CMV-seropositive. CDR3s include the opening cysteine and the closing phenylalanine or tryptophan. A D gene is named only where the DNA matches it firmly. The size field is filled for only some rows; it gives once, few, many or a size class.

cdr3_aa: CASSPGTGGYEQYF
cdr3_nt: TGTGCCAGCAGCCCCGGGACAGGGGGCTACGAGCAGTACTTC
v_call: TRBV11-3
j_call: TRBJ2-7
clone_size: once
d_call: TRBD1

cdr3_aa: CASSLGAGAGYNEQFF
cdr3_nt: TGTGCCAGCAGCTTGGGCGCGGGGGCCGGATACAATGAGCAGTTCTTC
v_call: TRBV5-4
j_call: TRBJ2-1
clone_size: -
d_call: -

cdr3_aa: CASSLTGTGSYEQYF
cdr3_nt: TGTGCCAGCTCACTGACCGGGACAGGGTCCTACGAGCAGTACTTC
v_call: TRBV18
j_call: TRBJ2-7
clone_size: -
d_call: TRBD1

cdr3_aa: CASSVNRDAGELFF
cdr3_nt: TGTGCCAGCAGCGTAAACAGGGATGCCGGGGAGCTGTTTTTT
v_call: TRBV9
j_call: TRBJ2-2
clone_size: -
d_call: -

cdr3_aa: CASTPTGSVRQPQHF
cdr3_nt: TGCGCCAGCACCCCGACGGGGAGCGTACGTCAGCCCCAGCATTTT
v_call: TRBV4-1
j_call: TRBJ1-5
clone_size: -
d_call: -

cdr3_aa: CAWRDLSPTRKGANTEAFF
cdr3_nt: TGTGCCTGGAGGGACCTGTCCCCGACTCGGAAGGGGGCGAACACTGAAGCTTTCTTT
v_call: TRBV30
j_call: TRBJ1-1
clone_size: -
d_call: TRBD1

cdr3_aa: CASSLVAGLDTGELFF
cdr3_nt: TGTGCCAGCAGCTTAGTCGCGGGGCTGGACACCGGGGAGCTGTTTTTT
v_call: TRBV7-6
j_call: TRBJ2-2
clone_size: -
d_call: -

cdr3_aa: CAKSPASKTDTQYF
cdr3_nt: TGTGCCAAGTCGCCGGCTAGTAAGACAGATACGCAGTATTTT
v_call: TRBV12-2
j_call: TRBJ2-3
clone_size: -
d_call: -

cdr3_aa: CSVVAVNTGELFF
cdr3_nt: TGCAGCGTAGTGGCGGTGAACACCGGGGAGCTGTTTTTT
v_call: TRBV29-1
j_call: TRBJ2-2
clone_size: -
d_call: -

cdr3_aa: CASGLERFEGEQYF
cdr3_nt: TGTGCTAGTGGTTTGGAGAGGTTTGAGGGCGAGCAGTACTTC
v_call: TRBV12-5
j_call: TRBJ2-7
clone_size: -
d_call: -

cdr3_aa: CASRAGSENTEAFF
cdr3_nt: TGCGCCAGCAGGGCCGGGAGCGAGAACACTGAAGCTTTCTTT
v_call: TRBV5-1
j_call: TRBJ1-1
clone_size: -
d_call: -

cdr3_aa: CASSPPGADTQYF
cdr3_nt: TGTGCCAGCTCACCACCTGGAGCAGATACGCAGTATTTT
v_call: TRBV18
j_call: TRBJ2-3
clone_size: -
d_call: -

cdr3_aa: CASSDGTGGGETQYF
cdr3_nt: TGTGCCAGCAGCGATGGGACAGGAGGCGGGGAGACCCAGTACTTC
v_call: TRBV5-6
j_call: TRBJ2-5
clone_size: -
d_call: TRBD1

cdr3_aa: CTSSQDVLDQETQYF
cdr3_nt: TGCACCAGCAGCCAAGATGTACTAGACCAAGAGACCCAGTACTTC
v_call: TRBV1
j_call: TRBJ2-5
clone_size: -
d_call: -

cdr3_aa: CASSFQGDGYTF
cdr3_nt: TGTGCCAGCAGCTTTCAGGGGGATGGCTACACCTTC
v_call: TRBV5-8
j_call: TRBJ1-2
clone_size: few
d_call: TRBD1

cdr3_aa: CAWNRQYYQPQHF
cdr3_nt: TGTGCCTGGAATAGACAGTATTATCAGCCCCAGCATTTT
v_call: TRBV30
j_call: TRBJ1-5
clone_size: -
d_call: -

cdr3_aa: CASSDPRGTQYF
cdr3_nt: TGCGCCAGCAGTGACCCCCGAGGGACCCAGTACTTC
v_call: TRBV10-1
j_call: TRBJ2-5
clone_size: -
d_call: -

cdr3_aa: CASSMGGAKPQHF
cdr3_nt: TGTGCCAGTAGTATGGGGGGGGCGAAGCCCCAGCATTTT
v_call: TRBV19
j_call: TRBJ1-5
clone_size: few
d_call: -

cdr3_aa: CASSQVGAEGQETQYF
cdr3_nt: TGTGCCAGCAGCCAAGTAGGAGCGGAGGGCCAAGAGACCCAGTACTTC
v_call: TRBV4-2
j_call: TRBJ2-5
clone_size: -
d_call: -

cdr3_aa: CASSPGLRGEETQYF
cdr3_nt: TGTGCCAGCAGTCCAGGCCTCCGGGGGGAAGAGACCCAGTACTTC
v_call: TRBV7-3
j_call: TRBJ2-5
clone_size: -
d_call: TRBD2

cdr3_aa: CASSRVGGNTIYF
cdr3_nt: TGTGCCAGCAGCAGGGTTGGTGGAAACACCATATATTTT
v_call: TRBV6-5
j_call: TRBJ1-3
clone_size: -
d_call: -

cdr3_aa: CASSLSNRESTGELFF
cdr3_nt: TGCGCCAGCAGCTTGAGCAACAGGGAATCCACCGGGGAGCTGTTTTTT
v_call: TRBV5-1
j_call: TRBJ2-2
clone_size: -
d_call: -

cdr3_aa: CASSDPGQGKTQYF
cdr3_nt: TGTGCCAGCAGTGATCCGGGACAGGGGAAGACCCAGTACTTC
v_call: TRBV25-1
j_call: TRBJ2-5
clone_size: -
d_call: TRBD1

cdr3_aa: CASSVATGNCGAFF
cdr3_nt: TGTGCCAGCAGTGTGGCGACAGGGAATTGCGGTGCTTTCTTT
v_call: TRBV6-6
j_call: TRBJ1-1
clone_size: -
d_call: TRBD1

cdr3_aa: CASSHAGLAGGPDTQYF
cdr3_nt: TGCGCCAGCAGCCACGCCGGACTAGCGGGGGGGCCGGATACGCAGTATTTT
v_call: TRBV4-1
j_call: TRBJ2-3
clone_size: few
d_call: TRBD2

cdr3_aa: CASAGTALTGELFF
cdr3_nt: TGTGCCAGTGCCGGGACTGCTCTCACCGGGGAGCTGTTTTTT
v_call: TRBV27
j_call: TRBJ2-2
clone_size: -
d_call: -

cdr3_aa: CAIASAQETQYF
cdr3_nt: TGTGCCATAGCTAGCGCTCAAGAGACCCAGTACTTC
v_call: TRBV10-3
j_call: TRBJ2-5
clone_size: -
d_call: -

cdr3_aa: CASRRTLRQGEKAEAFF
cdr3_nt: TGTGCCAGCAGACGCACCCTTCGACAGGGAGAGAAGGCTGAAGCTTTCTTT
v_call: TRBV2
j_call: TRBJ1-1
clone_size: -
d_call: TRBD1

cdr3_aa: CASSPSRGGQTDTQYF
cdr3_nt: TGTGCCAGCAGCCCCTCTAGGGGGGGGCAAACAGATACGCAGTATTTT
v_call: TRBV11-2
j_call: TRBJ2-3
clone_size: -
d_call: -

cdr3_aa: CASSTGQGKAFF
cdr3_nt: TGTGCCAGCAGTACAGGACAGGGAAAAGCTTTCTTT
v_call: TRBV27
j_call: TRBJ1-1
clone_size: -
d_call: TRBD1

cdr3_aa: CASSSRGTVAGELFF
cdr3_nt: TGTGCCAGCAGTTCAAGAGGGACAGTTGCCGGGGAGCTGTTTTTT
v_call: TRBV6-5
j_call: TRBJ2-2
clone_size: -
d_call: TRBD1

cdr3_aa: CASSLNTPGNPMNTEAFF
cdr3_nt: TGTGCCAGCAGCTTAAACACACCGGGGAATCCAATGAACACTGAAGCTTTCTTT
v_call: TRBV11-2
j_call: TRBJ1-1
clone_size: -
d_call: -

cdr3_aa: CASSSRHLETQYF
cdr3_nt: TGTGCCAGCAGCTCCCGCCACTTAGAGACCCAGTACTTC
v_call: TRBV11-1
j_call: TRBJ2-5
clone_size: -
d_call: -